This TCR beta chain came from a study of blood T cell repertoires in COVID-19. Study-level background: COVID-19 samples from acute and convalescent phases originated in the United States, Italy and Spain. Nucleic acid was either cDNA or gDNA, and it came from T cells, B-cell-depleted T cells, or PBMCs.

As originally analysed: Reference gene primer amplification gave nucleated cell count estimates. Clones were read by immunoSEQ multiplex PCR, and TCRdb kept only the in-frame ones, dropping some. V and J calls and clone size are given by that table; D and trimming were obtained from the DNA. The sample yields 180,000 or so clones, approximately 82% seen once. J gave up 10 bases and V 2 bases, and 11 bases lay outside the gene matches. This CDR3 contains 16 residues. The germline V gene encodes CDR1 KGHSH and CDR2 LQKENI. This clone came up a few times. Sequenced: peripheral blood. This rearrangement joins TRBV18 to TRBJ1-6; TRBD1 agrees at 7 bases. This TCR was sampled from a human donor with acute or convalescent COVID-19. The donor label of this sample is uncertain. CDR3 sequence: CASSPNPPTGKSPLHF. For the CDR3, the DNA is TGTGCCAGCTCACCAAACCCCCCGACAGGGAAATCACCCCTCCACTTT.